Listed here are 2 T cell receptor beta chains from one sample, sequenced in a study of T cell responses to AZD1222 COVID-19 vaccine (TCRdb year 2021). Sample time point, as interpreted from the label and publication: baseline before first vaccination. Receptor libraries were prepared by the immunoSEQ multiplex PCR assay. The source is immuneACCESS, and TCRdb retained only in-frame sequences with V and J called. Part of the clones is not carried over; for the studies checked, unresolved V genes explain less than half of this, and the remainder is unexplained. The sample table holds 95,000 to 150,000 clones, of which 80% to 90% were seen once. The ten largest clones take up around 3.3% of the sample. The sample here was peripheral blood, taken on day 0 of AZD1222 vaccination. The receptors were sampled from an adult in good health.

The chain has TRBV19 and TRBJ2-7, with D perhaps TRBD2 (7 bases). This CDR3 region has 13 residues. Germline CDR1 is LNHDA and CDR2 is SQIVND (reference sequence). V lost 9 bases and J 7 bases, leaving 19 bases between the germline ends. This CDR3 reads CASRWGGREEQYF. The CDR3 DNA reads TGTGCCAGCCGATGGGGGGGGCGTGAAGAGCAGTACTTC.

The chain is built from TRBV5-6 and TRBJ1-1; the D is unclear. V shed 5 bases and J shed 5 bases, with 13 bases lying between them. From germline, CDR1 is SGHDT and CDR2 YYEEEE. The CDR3 consists of 13 residues. In DNA, the CDR3 is TGTGCCAGCAGTTCCCTAGCGGGGACTGAAGCTTTCTTT. It translates to CASSSLAGTEAFF.